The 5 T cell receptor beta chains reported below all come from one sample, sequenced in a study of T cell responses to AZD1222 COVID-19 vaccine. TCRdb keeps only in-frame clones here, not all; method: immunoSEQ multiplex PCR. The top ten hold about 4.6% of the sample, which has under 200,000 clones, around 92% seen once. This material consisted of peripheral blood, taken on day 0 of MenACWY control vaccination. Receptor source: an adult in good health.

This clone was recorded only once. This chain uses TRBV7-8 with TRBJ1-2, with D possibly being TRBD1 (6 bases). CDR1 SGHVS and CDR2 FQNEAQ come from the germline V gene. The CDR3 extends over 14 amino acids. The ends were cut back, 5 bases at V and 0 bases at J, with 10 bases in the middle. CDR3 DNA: TGTGCCAGCAGCCCCGGACAGCCTAACTATGGCTACACCTTC. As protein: CASSPGQPNYGYTF.

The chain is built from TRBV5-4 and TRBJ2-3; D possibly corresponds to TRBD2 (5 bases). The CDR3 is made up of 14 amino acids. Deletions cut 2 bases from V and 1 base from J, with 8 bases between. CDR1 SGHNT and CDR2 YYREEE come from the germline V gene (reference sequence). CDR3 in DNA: TGTGCCAGCAGCTTAGGACTTGGCACAGATACGCAGTATTTT. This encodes CASSLGLGTDTQYF.

The CDR3 loop is CASSLAAGSPEAFF. The DNA of the CDR3 is TGTGCCAGCAGCTTAGCGGCCGGGTCCCCTGAAGCTTTCTTT. The chain has TRBV7-6 and TRBJ1-1; D ambiguous. CDR1 and CDR2 from the germline V gene are SGHVS and FNYEAQ. V was shortened by 0 bases and J by 6 bases, with 11 bases between the two germline ends. CDR3 size: 14 residues.

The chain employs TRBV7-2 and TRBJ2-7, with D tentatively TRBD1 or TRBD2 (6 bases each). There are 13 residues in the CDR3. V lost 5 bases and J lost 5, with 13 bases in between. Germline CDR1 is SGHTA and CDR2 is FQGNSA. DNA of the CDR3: TGTGCCAGCAGCCTTTACGGGGGCAACGAGCAGTACTTC. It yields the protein CASSLYGGNEQYF. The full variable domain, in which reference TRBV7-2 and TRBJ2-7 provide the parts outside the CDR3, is GAGVSQSPSNKVTEKGKDVELRCDPISGHTALYWYRQSLGQGLEFLIYFQGNSAPDKSGLPSDRFSAERTGGSVSTLTIQRTQQEDSAVYLCASSLYGGNEQYFGPGTRLTVT.

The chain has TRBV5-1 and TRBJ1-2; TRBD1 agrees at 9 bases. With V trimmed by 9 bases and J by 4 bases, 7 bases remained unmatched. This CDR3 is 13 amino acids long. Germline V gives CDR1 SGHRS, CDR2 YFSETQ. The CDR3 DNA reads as TGCGCCACCGGGACAGGGCACCCCTATGGCTACACCTTC. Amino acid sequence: CATGTGHPYGYTF.